This TCR beta chain was profiled in a study of OX40 agonist ivuxolimab in advanced cancers. CDR1 and CDR2 (germline): SNHLY, FYNNEI. J lost 4 bases, V lost 3 bases, and 7 bases had no gene match. This CDR3 is 15 amino acids long. The table came from immunoSEQ multiplex PCR; TCRdb's copy has only in-frame clones and leaves some out. The profile shows about 62,000 clones, about 85% of them singletons. This sequence was found in an adult with an advanced solid tumor such as melanoma, head and neck, liver or kidney cancer. The sequences come from CD4+ or CD8+ T cells sorted from blood, collected in a trial of the OX40 agonist ivuxolimab. The chain employs TRBV2 and TRBJ1-2, with TRBD1 matching 8 bases. For the CDR3, the DNA is TGTGCCAGCAGTGATGTGACAGGGGTCATCTATGGCTACACCTTC. Translating gives CASSDVTGVIYGYTF.